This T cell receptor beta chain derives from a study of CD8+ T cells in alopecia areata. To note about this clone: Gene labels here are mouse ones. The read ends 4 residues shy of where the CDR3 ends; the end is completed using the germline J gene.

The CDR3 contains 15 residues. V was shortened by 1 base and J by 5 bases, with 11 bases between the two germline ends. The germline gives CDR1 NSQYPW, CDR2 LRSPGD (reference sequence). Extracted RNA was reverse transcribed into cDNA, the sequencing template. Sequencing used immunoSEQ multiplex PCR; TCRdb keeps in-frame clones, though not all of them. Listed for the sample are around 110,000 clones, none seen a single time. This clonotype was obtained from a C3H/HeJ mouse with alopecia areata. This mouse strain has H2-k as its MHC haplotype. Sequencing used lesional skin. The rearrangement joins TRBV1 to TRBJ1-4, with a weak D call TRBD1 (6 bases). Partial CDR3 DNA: TGCACCTGCAGTGCAGTCGGGACAAAAAACGAA. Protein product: CTCSAVGTKNE. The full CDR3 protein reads CTCSAVGTKNERLFF. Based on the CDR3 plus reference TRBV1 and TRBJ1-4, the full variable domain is VTLLEQNPRWRLVPRGQAVNLRCILKNSQYPWMSWYQQDLQKQLQWLFTLRSPGDKEVKSLPGADYLATRVTDTELRLQVANMSQGRTLYCTCSAVGTKNERLFFGHGTKLSVL.